This is a list of T cell receptor beta chains from one sample in a study of immune evolution from preneoplasia to lung adenocarcinoma. Repertoires were generated with immunoSEQ multiplex PCR, while TCRdb's copy carries only in-frame clones and drops some. The sample gives 6,000 to 7,500 clones, roughly four fifths of which show up once; over 7.5% is in the top ten. The source material was FFPE lung adenocarcinoma in situ tissue. Source of these receptors: a donor older than 65 with lung adenocarcinoma. Each CDR3 is given without its conserved first and last residue. Fields, in order: CDR3 protein, V gene, J gene.

ASSFNGNEQF	TRBV5-6	TRBJ2-1
ASSLAGTGNQPQH	TRBV7-8	TRBJ1-5
ASSRTGGANQPQH	TRBV7-6	TRBJ1-5
ASSLQAGANEQY	TRBV7-2	TRBJ2-7
ASRETGVEDTQY	TRBV2	TRBJ2-3
ASTRGGGPYEQY	TRBV6-5	TRBJ2-7
ATRGAGRDNEQF	TRBV19	TRBJ2-1
ASSVTDSGNTIY	TRBV2	TRBJ1-3
ASSPPTGLQPQH	TRBV2	TRBJ1-5
ARGQGYNYGYT	TRBV2	TRBJ1-2
ASSESRQGETQY	TRBV10-1	TRBJ2-5
ASSLSGTGAYEQY	TRBV4-1	TRBJ2-7
ASSQISYNEQF	TRBV6-5	TRBJ2-1
ASSLGVSSYNEQF	TRBV5-6	TRBJ2-1
ASSLYYEQY	TRBV11-3	TRBJ2-7
ASSFTGDQPQH	TRBV7-8	TRBJ1-5
SASGGGWAF	TRBV20-1	TRBJ1-1
ASSPGTGVMNTEAF	TRBV7-9	TRBJ1-1
ASSIGASEAF	TRBV27	TRBJ1-1
ASSLSGANTEAF	TRBV5-1	TRBJ1-1
ASTQGWGTEAF	TRBV5-1	TRBJ1-1
ASSQDLQGETQY	TRBV4-3	TRBJ2-5
ASSVGRKTQPQH	TRBV2	TRBJ1-5
SVAFGGSSYEQY	TRBV29-1	TRBJ2-7
AISEGGTGELF	TRBV10-3	TRBJ2-2
ASSSSGARKQF	TRBV6-6	TRBJ2-1
ASSLRGGGNTEAF	TRBV4-1	TRBJ1-1
ASIRDRGSEDNQPQH	TRBV21-1	TRBJ1-5
ATRGLDLRNQPQH	TRBV15	TRBJ1-5
ASSPDVGLRDYGYT	TRBV5-1	TRBJ1-2
ASSQEGMWSVDNEQF	TRBV14	TRBJ2-1
ASSEESSILDEQF	TRBV6-1	TRBJ2-1
ASGKGITSPAKNIQY	TRBV7-9	TRBJ2-4
ASSLARVGQPQH	TRBV5-5	TRBJ1-5
ASSIEGFAKTGSNTEAF	TRBV19	TRBJ1-1
AWSHGTTNTEAF	TRBV30	TRBJ1-1
ASSQDRGDSSPLH	TRBV14	TRBJ1-6
ASSSNRQGLGGKLF	TRBV7-6	TRBJ1-4